This TCR beta chain was profiled in a study of shared clonotypes between healthy human individuals. Unmatched junction bases numbered 2, after V lost 6 bases and J lost 5 bases. Germline V lookup: CDR1 DFQATT, CDR2 SNEGSKA (reference sequence). This CDR3 comprises 11 residues. Some clones are missing from TCRdb's copy, which holds only in-frame ones; the method was immunoSEQ multiplex PCR. Here the sample spans under 1,100,000 clones, roughly 74% being singletons. This clone was observed a single time. The sequence came from a young man in good health. Some clones in this sample may be carry-over from other donors' samples. The chain joins TRBV20-1 to TRBJ2-7; 9 positions agree with TRBD2. Input material: memory CD4+ T cells from PBMCs. The subset was: CD45RA-negative fraction. The CDR3 loop is CSAKRGDEQYF. CDR3 nucleotide sequence: TGCAGTGCCAAGCGGGGGGACGAGCAGTACTTC.